The rows below give T cell receptor beta chains drawn from one sample of a study of spatial heterogeneity in lung cancer. One entry per CDR3 protein results from TCRdb running MiXCR on the 5' RACE reads. The sample gives roughly 99,000 distinct CDR3 sequences, roughly 19% of which show up once; 21% is in the top ten. Here the sequenced sample was PBMCs, taken at follow-up. The receptors stem from a male donor with early-stage non-small cell lung cancer. CDR3s include the opening cysteine and the closing phenylalanine or tryptophan. The order of the fields is CDR3 length, D gene, J gene, clone size, V gene, CDR3 DNA, CDR3 protein. A D gene is named only where the DNA matches it firmly. Expanded clones get a size class; other rows say once, few or many, or leave the size out.

length: 15
D: TRBD2
J: TRBJ2-7
size: few
V: TRBV28
DNA: TGTGCCAGCAGCCCCGGATCTAGCGGGATCTACGAGCAGTACTTC
CDR3: CASSPGSSGIYEQYF

length: 14
D: NA
J: TRBJ1-5
size: NA
V: TRBV30
DNA: TGTGCCGCGGCTATGCGGGGGAACGATCAGCCCCAGCATTTT
CDR3: CAAAMRGNDQPQHF

length: 14
D: TRBD1
J: TRBJ1-1
size: NA
V: TRBV7-2
DNA: TGTGCCAGCAGCCCAGGGGGCTCGAACACTGAAGCTTTCTTT
CDR3: CASSPGGSNTEAFF

length: 14
D: TRBD2
J: TRBJ2-5
size: few
V: TRBV12-3/TRBV12-4
DNA: TGTGCCAGCAGTTTCAGGGAGGGGAAAGAGACCCAGTACTTC
CDR3: CASSFREGKETQYF

length: 13
D: NA
J: TRBJ2-5
size: few
V: TRBV29-1
DNA: TGCAGCGTTATGAATTTACTCGAAGAGACCCAGTACTTC
CDR3: CSVMNLLEETQYF

length: 14
D: NA
J: TRBJ2-5
size: many
V: TRBV7-2
DNA: TGTGCCAGCAGCTTATGGTCATCGCGGGAGACCCAGTACTTC
CDR3: CASSLWSSRETQYF

length: 15
D: NA
J: TRBJ2-3
size: NA
V: TRBV5-1
DNA: TGCGCCAGCAGCTTGAGTGCATCTAGCACAGATACGCAGTATTTT
CDR3: CASSLSASSTDTQYF

length: 11
D: NA
J: TRBJ2-7
size: few
V: TRBV2
DNA: TGTGCCAGCAAGGGGCAAGTCGAGCAGTACTTC
CDR3: CASKGQVEQYF

length: 16
D: NA
J: TRBJ2-7
size: NA
V: TRBV5-1
DNA: TGCGCCAGCAGCTTGGCTGGGACAAAGAACGCCTACGAGCAGTACTTC
CDR3: CASSLAGTKNAYEQYF

length: 14
D: NA
J: TRBJ2-7
size: NA
V: TRBV7-2
DNA: TGTGCCAGCAGCTTATCGGCGGCCCGTTACGAGCAGTACTTC
CDR3: CASSLSAARYEQYF

length: 12
D: NA
J: TRBJ1-2
size: NA
V: TRBV13
DNA: TGTGCCAGCAGCCCAGGGTTCGGCGGCTACACCTTC
CDR3: CASSPGFGGYTF

length: 14
D: NA
J: TRBJ2-7
size: NA
V: TRBV27
DNA: TGTGCCAGCAGTTTAGTTCAGGGAAACTACGAGCAGTACTTC
CDR3: CASSLVQGNYEQYF

length: 13
D: NA
J: TRBJ1-1
size: NA
V: TRBV14
DNA: TGTGCCAGCAGCCGAGGGACACTCACTGAAGCTTTCTTT
CDR3: CASSRGTLTEAFF

length: 15
D: TRBD2
J: TRBJ2-7
size: NA
V: TRBV7-9
DNA: TGTGCCAGCAGCAGTACTAGCGGGAGAGGGAACGAGCAGTACTTC
CDR3: CASSSTSGRGNEQYF

length: 16
D: TRBD1
J: TRBJ2-3
size: few
V: TRBV5-1
DNA: TGCGCCAGCAGCCTCCTTCCGGGACAGAGCACAGATACGCAGTATTTT
CDR3: CASSLLPGQSTDTQYF

length: 15
D: NA
J: TRBJ1-2
size: NA
V: TRBV6-2/TRBV6-3
DNA: TGTGCCAGCAGTTACTCGAAGGCCCAGATCTATGGCTACACCTTC
CDR3: CASSYSKAQIYGYTF

length: 15
D: NA
J: TRBJ2-4
size: NA
V: TRBV20-1
DNA: TGCAGTGCTAGAGAAGACAGCTTAGCCAAAAACATTCAGTACTTC
CDR3: CSAREDSLAKNIQYF

length: 16
D: NA
J: TRBJ2-2
size: NA
V: TRBV20-1
DNA: TGCAGTGCTAGACCCGTAGAGGGTGGCAACACCGGGGAGCTGTTTTTT
CDR3: CSARPVEGGNTGELFF

length: 18
D: NA
J: TRBJ2-3
size: NA
V: TRBV20-1
DNA: TGCAGTGCTAGAGATGTCTCGGGGCGGACAGCCCGCACAGATACGCAGTATTTT
CDR3: CSARDVSGRTARTDTQYF

length: 16
D: TRBD1
J: TRBJ2-5
size: few
V: TRBV7-9
DNA: TGTGCCAGCAGCTCAATTTGGACAGGGGGCTTGGAGACCCAGTACTTC
CDR3: CASSSIWTGGLETQYF

length: 13
D: NA
J: TRBJ1-1
size: NA
V: TRBV20-1
DNA: TGCAGTGCTTGGGGGATACTAAACACTGAAGCTTTCTTT
CDR3: CSAWGILNTEAFF

length: 14
D: TRBD1
J: TRBJ2-5
size: few
V: TRBV7-2
DNA: TGTGCCAGCAGCTCAGACAGGACAGGGGAGACCCAGTACTTC
CDR3: CASSSDRTGETQYF

length: 13
D: NA
J: TRBJ2-3
size: few
V: TRBV2
DNA: TGTGCCAGCAGTGAAGCCGGGCGAGATACGCAGTATTTT
CDR3: CASSEAGRDTQYF

length: 13
D: NA
J: TRBJ1-5
size: few
V: TRBV20-1
DNA: TGCAGTGCTTTCGAGGATAGCAATCAGCCCCAGCATTTT
CDR3: CSAFEDSNQPQHF

length: 15
D: TRBD2
J: TRBJ2-2
size: NA
V: TRBV7-2
DNA: TGTGCCAGCAGCGCCGGGACTACCAACACCGGGGAGCTGTTTTTT
CDR3: CASSAGTTNTGELFF

length: 15
D: NA
J: TRBJ1-3
size: NA
V: TRBV5-1
DNA: TGCGCCAGCAGCCCCGACGGAAGCTCTGGAAACACCATATATTTT
CDR3: CASSPDGSSGNTIYF

length: 16
D: NA
J: TRBJ2-3
size: many
V: TRBV24-1
DNA: TGTGCCACCAGTGATCCTGGGCATAGCGGCACAGATACGCAGTATTTT
CDR3: CATSDPGHSGTDTQYF

length: 15
D: TRBD2
J: TRBJ2-1
size: NA
V: TRBV5-1
DNA: TGCGCCAGCAGCGGTACTAGCGGGGACTACAATGAGCAGTTCTTC
CDR3: CASSGTSGDYNEQFF

length: 15
D: NA
J: TRBJ2-1
size: NA
V: TRBV20-1
DNA: TGCAGCGCAAGCCAGGGCGCAGGATCCTACAATGAGCAGTTCTTC
CDR3: CSASQGAGSYNEQFF

length: 15
D: TRBD2
J: TRBJ2-3
size: many
V: TRBV11-2
DNA: TGTGCCAGCAGCTCTAGCGGGAGGGCCACAGATACGCAGTATTTT
CDR3: CASSSSGRATDTQYF

length: 15
D: TRBD1
J: TRBJ1-1
size: few
V: TRBV20-1
DNA: TGCAGTGCCCTACCGGACAGGGGGTTGGGCACTGAAGCTTTCTTT
CDR3: CSALPDRGLGTEAFF

length: 16
D: TRBD2
J: TRBJ2-3
size: few
V: TRBV5-1
DNA: TGCGCCAGCAGCTCCGGGGCGGGGGGCGGCACAGATACGCAGTATTTT
CDR3: CASSSGAGGGTDTQYF

length: 14
D: NA
J: TRBJ2-3
size: NA
V: TRBV24-1
DNA: TGTGCCACCTCCTCAGGCAGGGCCATAGATACGCAGTATTTT
CDR3: CATSSGRAIDTQYF

length: 15
D: NA
J: TRBJ2-2
size: NA
V: TRBV20-1
DNA: TGCAGTGCTAGAGATGGGGGGCTTTCCACCGGGGAGCTGTTTTTT
CDR3: CSARDGGLSTGELFF

length: 13
D: NA
J: TRBJ1-2
size: few
V: TRBV12-3/TRBV12-4
DNA: TGTGCCAGCAGTCCCCGGGGCCCGTGGGGCTACACCTTC
CDR3: CASSPRGPWGYTF

length: 14
D: NA
J: TRBJ1-2
size: few
V: TRBV20-1
DNA: TGCAGTGCTCCAGGGACATATACTAACTATGGCTACACCTTC
CDR3: CSAPGTYTNYGYTF

length: 14
D: NA
J: TRBJ2-3
size: NA
V: TRBV20-1
DNA: TGCAGTGCTAGAGCACCCAGGGGAGGGAATACGCAGTATTTT
CDR3: CSARAPRGGNTQYF

length: 16
D: TRBD2
J: TRBJ2-3
size: NA
V: TRBV7-8
DNA: TGTGCCAGCAGCTTAGACCTAAGCGGGGGCCGGGATACGCAGTATTTT
CDR3: CASSLDLSGGRDTQYF

length: 12
D: NA
J: TRBJ2-3
size: NA
V: TRBV7-3
DNA: TGTGCCAGCAGCTACGGACGAAGTACGCAGTATTTT
CDR3: CASSYGRSTQYF

length: 17
D: TRBD2
J: TRBJ2-3
size: few
V: TRBV3-1
DNA: TGTGCCAGCAGCCAAGATGGAACTAGCGGGGTCACAGATACGCAGTATTTT
CDR3: CASSQDGTSGVTDTQYF

length: 15
D: NA
J: TRBJ2-7
size: few
V: TRBV10-3
DNA: TGTGCCATCAAAACCTCTACAGCCACCTCCTACGAGCAGTACTTC
CDR3: CAIKTSTATSYEQYF

length: 12
D: TRBD1
J: TRBJ1-2
size: many
V: TRBV28
DNA: TGTGCCAGCAGTTTGGGACAGGGCGGCTACACCTTC
CDR3: CASSLGQGGYTF

length: 12
D: NA
J: TRBJ1-6
size: few
V: TRBV2
DNA: TGTGCCAGCAGTGACGGTAATTCACCCCTCCACTTT
CDR3: CASSDGNSPLHF

length: 16
D: NA
J: TRBJ2-6
size: few
V: TRBV20-1
DNA: TGCAGTGCTAGAGAAGGGGCTGGCTCTGGGGCCAACGTCCTGACTTTC
CDR3: CSAREGAGSGANVLTF

length: 15
D: TRBD1
J: TRBJ2-7
size: once
V: TRBV27
DNA: TGTGCCAGTTGGCCAGGGACAGGGAGGTCCTACGAGCAGTACTTC
CDR3: CASWPGTGRSYEQYF